The entry that follows covers one T cell receptor beta chain sequence. This entry comes from a study of blood T cell repertoires in COVID-19. The table came from immunoSEQ multiplex PCR; TCRdb's copy has only in-frame clones and leaves some out. The sample holds under 450,000 clones, 83% seen once. The CDR3 extends over 15 amino acids. The V gene's germline CDR1 is MNHEY and CDR2 SVGAGI. The V segment lost 6 bases and the J segment 6 bases; nucleotides outside the gene matches: 8. V is TRBV6-5 and J is TRBJ1-5; the match to TRBD1 covers 10 bases. Sequenced material: PBMCs or T cells enriched from blood (not recorded which). The source is a woman between 50 and 59 years old who had recovered from COVID-19. The CDR3 DNA is TGTGCCAGCAGACCCGGGACAGGGGTAATTCAGCCCCAGCATTTT. Residues: CASRPGTGVIQPQHF.